The 6 T cell receptor beta chains reported below all come from one sample, sequenced in a study of control samples from healthy donors and cancer patients. Libraries were prepared by immunoSEQ multiplex PCR; TCRdb keeps only in-frame clonotypes and omits some of them. The data contain about 220,000 clones, around 94% of them singletons. Specimen: blood. Receptors originate from a man aged 50 to 60 in good health.

In DNA form, the CDR3 reads TGTGCCAGCAGCGTAGTCTCGAGACAGGGGGCAGATACGCAGTATTTT. It encodes CASSVVSRQGADTQYF. The V and J genes are TRBV9 and TRBJ2-3; 9 bases map to TRBD1. Germline V gene lookup returns CDR1 SGDLS and CDR2 YYNGEE. The CDR3 contains 16 residues. V shed 0 bases, J shed 4 bases, and the junction held 6 bases outside the gene matches.

The rearrangement joins TRBV2 to TRBJ1-5; D may be TRBD1 (5 bases). The CDR3 covers 13 residues. V lost 7 bases, J lost 7 bases, and 14 bases lay in between. Germline V gene sequence: CDR1 SNHLY, CDR2 FYNNEI. For the CDR3, the DNA is TGTGCCAGCAAAATAGGGGTGGAGCAGCCCCAGCATTTT. Its translation is CASKIGVEQPQHF.

This clone was observed a single time. The CDR3 protein is CASTVGARGVEGYTF. DNA for the CDR3: TGTGCCAGCACCGTCGGGGCACGAGGGGTGGAGGGCTACACCTTC. The chain employs TRBV25-1 and TRBJ1-2; a weak D match, TRBD1 (5 bases). The germline V and J ends were trimmed by 7 bases and 8 bases, with 23 bases remaining between them. CDR3 length: 15 amino acids. CDR1 MGHDK and CDR2 SYGVNS come from the germline V gene.

This clone was counted between two and nine times. The chain recombines TRBV18 with TRBJ1-1, with D perhaps matching TRBD1 (5 bases). This CDR3 is built from 14 residues. Trimming left V 2 bases short and J 3 bases short, with 10 bases between. Per germline, CDR1 KGHSH and CDR2 LQKENI. For the CDR3, the DNA is TGTGCCAGCTCACCATGGGAGGGGCACACTGAAGCTTTCTTT. It codes for CASSPWEGHTEAFF.

The chain is built from TRBV7-6 and TRBJ2-1; a possible D gene is TRBD1 (5 bases). The germline CDR1 and CDR2 sequences are SGHVS and FNYEAQ. V was cut by 5 bases and J by 6 bases, with 20 bases left in between. This CDR3 has 16 residues. CDR3 protein: CASSQSSRVYGNEQFF. CDR3 sequence (DNA): TGTGCCAGCAGCCAATCCTCCAGGGTGTATGGCAATGAGCAGTTCTTC. The full variable domain, rest sourced from reference TRBV7-6 and TRBJ2-1, is GAGVSQSPRYKVTKRGQDVALRCDPISGHVSLYWYRQALGQGPEFLTYFNYEAQQDKSGLPNDRFSAERPEGSISTLTIQRTEQRDSAMYRCASSQSSRVYGNEQFFGPGTRLTVL.

This chain connects TRBV2 to TRBJ1-2; D gene unclear. CDR1 and CDR2 (germline): SNHLY, FYNNEI. The germline V and J ends were trimmed by 8 bases and 7 bases, with 23 bases remaining between them. This CDR3 spans 15 amino acids. CDR3 DNA sequence: TGTGCCAGCGGCGCGGGGATGGTCCTTTCGGTTGGCTACACCTTC. Translating it yields CASGAGMVLSVGYTF.